The rows below give T cell receptor beta chains drawn from one sample of a study of cytomegalovirus exposure and HLA in healthy donors. Here immunoSEQ multiplex PCR was the method, and the copy in TCRdb shows in-frame clones only, minus some. Its listing shows some 140,000 clones. The material sequenced was PBMCs. Receptor source: a middle-aged woman in good health and CMV-seronegative. CDR3s include the opening cysteine and the closing phenylalanine or tryptophan. D genes are given only for firm matches.

J gene,D gene,V gene,CDR3 protein,CDR3 DNA
TRBJ2-3,TRBD1,TRBV27,CASSASRGQVTDTQYF,TGTGCCAGCAGCGCCTCTCGCGGACAGGTCACAGATACGCAGTATTTT
TRBJ1-5,-,TRBV18,CASSPTAGSQPQHF,TGTGCCAGCTCACCGACCGCGGGGAGTCAGCCCCAGCATTTT
TRBJ2-5,-,TRBV9,CASSVGVMQETQYF,TGTGCCAGCAGCGTAGGAGTGATGCAAGAGACCCAGTACTTC
TRBJ1-1,-,TRBV4-3,CASSQEAGAKTEAFF,TGCGCCAGCAGCCAAGAGGCGGGGGCGAAGACTGAAGCTTTCTTT
TRBJ1-2,TRBD1,TRBV5-3,CARSPRDRANYGYTF,TGTGCCAGAAGCCCCCGGGACAGGGCTAACTATGGCTACACCTTC
TRBJ2-3,TRBD1,TRBV5-1,CATNPGQGIDTQYF,TGCGCCACCAATCCAGGACAGGGGATAGATACGCAGTATTTT
TRBJ1-4,TRBD1,TRBV27,CASSPKTGGWDEKLFF,TGTGCCAGCAGTCCTAAAACAGGGGGTTGGGATGAAAAACTGTTTTTT
TRBJ2-5,TRBD2,TRBV5-1,CASSPGTSGYQETQYF,TGCGCCAGCAGCCCCGGGACTAGCGGCTACCAAGAGACCCAGTACTTC
TRBJ2-7,TRBD1,TRBV10-3,CAISPTGDEQYF,TGTGCCATTAGTCCGACAGGGGACGAGCAGTACTTC
TRBJ1-2,TRBD1,TRBV28,CASRLTGFGYTF,TGTGCCAGCAGGCTGACAGGGTTTGGCTACACCTTC
TRBJ2-1,-,TRBV5-1,CASSLAGVVNNEQFF,TGCGCCAGCAGCTTGGCCGGGGTTGTGAACAATGAGCAGTTCTTC
TRBJ1-2,-,TRBV7-2,CASSAQGGYGYTF,TGTGCCAGCAGCGCACAGGGTGGCTATGGCTACACCTTC
TRBJ2-3,TRBD2,TRBV4-3,CASSQNGGGAPDTQYF,TGCGCCAGCAGCCAAAACGGCGGGGGGGCCCCAGATACGCAGTATTTT
TRBJ1-6,-,TRBV9,CASSGAGSVNSPLHF,TGTGCCAGCAGCGGGGCAGGGTCGGTGAATTCACCCCTCCACTTT
TRBJ2-5,-,TRBV19,CASSLGYRTDKETQYF,TGTGCCAGTAGTCTGGGATACAGGACAGATAAAGAGACCCAGTACTTC
TRBJ2-5,TRBD2,TRBV5-6,CASSLSGGAGETQYF,TGTGCCAGCAGCTTGAGCGGGGGGGCCGGAGAGACCCAGTACTTC
TRBJ2-3,-,TRBV28,CASIGLDTQYF,TGTGCCAGCATCGGCCTAGACACGCAGTATTTT
TRBJ1-2,TRBD1,TRBV14,CASSQTGGVGYTF,TGTGCCAGCAGCCAAACAGGGGGCGTAGGCTACACCTTC
TRBJ1-4,TRBD1,TRBV16,CASSPSQGAREKLFF,TGTGCCAGCAGCCCCTCACAGGGGGCGCGTGAAAAACTGTTTTTT
TRBJ1-3,TRBD1,TRBV28,CASRPLTGAFSGNTIYF,TGTGCCAGCAGGCCCCTGACAGGGGCCTTCTCTGGAAACACCATATATTTT
TRBJ2-5,TRBD2,TRBV7-2,CASSPGLAEGGTQYF,TGTGCCAGCAGCCCCGGACTAGCCGAGGGCGGGACCCAGTACTTC
TRBJ2-3,TRBD2,TRBV13,CASSLAGGLFKADTQYF,TGTGCCAGCAGCTTAGCGGGGGGGCTCTTTAAAGCAGATACGCAGTATTTT
TRBJ1-2,TRBD1,TRBV7-8,CASSFGTGGYTF,TGTGCCAGCAGCTTCGGGACAGGAGGTTACACCTTC